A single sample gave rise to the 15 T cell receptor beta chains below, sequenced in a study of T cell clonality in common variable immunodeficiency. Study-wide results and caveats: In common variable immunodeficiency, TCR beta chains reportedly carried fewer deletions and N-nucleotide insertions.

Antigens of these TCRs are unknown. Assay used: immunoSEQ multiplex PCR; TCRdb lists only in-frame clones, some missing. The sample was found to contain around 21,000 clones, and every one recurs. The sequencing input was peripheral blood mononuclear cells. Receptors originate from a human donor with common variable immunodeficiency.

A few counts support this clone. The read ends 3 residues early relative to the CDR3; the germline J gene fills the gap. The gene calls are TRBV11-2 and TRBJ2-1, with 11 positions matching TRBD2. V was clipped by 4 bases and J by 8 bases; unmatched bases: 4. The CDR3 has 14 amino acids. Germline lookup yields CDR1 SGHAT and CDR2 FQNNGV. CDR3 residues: CASSSLAGGDEQFF. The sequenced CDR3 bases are TGTGCCAGCAGCTCGCTAGCGGGGGGTGATGAG.

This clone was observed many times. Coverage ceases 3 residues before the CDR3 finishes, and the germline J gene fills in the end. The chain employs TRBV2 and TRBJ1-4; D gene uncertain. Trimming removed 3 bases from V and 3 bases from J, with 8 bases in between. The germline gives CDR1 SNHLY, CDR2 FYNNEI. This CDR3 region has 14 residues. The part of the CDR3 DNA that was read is TGTGCCAGCAGTGAGTCAGGCCCTAATGAAAAA. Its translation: CASSESGPNEK. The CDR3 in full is CASSESGPNEKLFF. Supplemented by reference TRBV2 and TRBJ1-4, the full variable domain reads EPEVTQTPSHQVTQMGQEVILRCVPISNHLYFYWYRQILGQKVEFLVSFYNNEISEKSEIFDDQFSVERPDGSNFTLKIRSTKLEDSAMYFCASSESGPNEKLFFGSGTQLSVL.

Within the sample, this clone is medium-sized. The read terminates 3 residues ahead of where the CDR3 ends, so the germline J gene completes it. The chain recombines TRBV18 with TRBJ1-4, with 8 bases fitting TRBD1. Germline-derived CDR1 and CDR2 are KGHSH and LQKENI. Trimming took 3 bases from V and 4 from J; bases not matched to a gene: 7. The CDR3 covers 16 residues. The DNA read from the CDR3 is TGTGCCAGCTCACCGGGGACAGGCGTCTTTAATGAAAAA. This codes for CASSPGTGVFNEK. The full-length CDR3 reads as CASSPGTGVFNEKLFF.

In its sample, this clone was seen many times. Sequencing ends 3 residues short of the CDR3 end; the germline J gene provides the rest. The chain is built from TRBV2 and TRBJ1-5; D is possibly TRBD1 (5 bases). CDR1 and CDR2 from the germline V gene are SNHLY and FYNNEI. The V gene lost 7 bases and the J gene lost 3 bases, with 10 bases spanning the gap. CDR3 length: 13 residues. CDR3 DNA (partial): TGTGCCAGCACTCGGGGGGACAATCAGCCC. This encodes CASTRGDNQP. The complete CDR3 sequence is CASTRGDNQPQHF.

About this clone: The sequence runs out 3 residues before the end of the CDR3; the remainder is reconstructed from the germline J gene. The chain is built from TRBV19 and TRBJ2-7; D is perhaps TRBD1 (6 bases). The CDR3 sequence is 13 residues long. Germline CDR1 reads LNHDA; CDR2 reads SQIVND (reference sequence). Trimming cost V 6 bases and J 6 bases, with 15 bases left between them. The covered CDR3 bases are TGTGCCAGTAGGCTGACAGGAATCAGCGAG. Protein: CASRLTGISE. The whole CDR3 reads CASRLTGISEQYF.

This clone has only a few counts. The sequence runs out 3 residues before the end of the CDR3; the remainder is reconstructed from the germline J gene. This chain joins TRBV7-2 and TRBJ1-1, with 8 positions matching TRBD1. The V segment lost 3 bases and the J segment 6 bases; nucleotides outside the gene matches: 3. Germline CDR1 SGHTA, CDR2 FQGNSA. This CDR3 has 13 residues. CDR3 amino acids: CASSFVQGAEAFF. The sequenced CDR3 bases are TGTGCCAGCAGCTTCGTACAGGGGGCTGAA.

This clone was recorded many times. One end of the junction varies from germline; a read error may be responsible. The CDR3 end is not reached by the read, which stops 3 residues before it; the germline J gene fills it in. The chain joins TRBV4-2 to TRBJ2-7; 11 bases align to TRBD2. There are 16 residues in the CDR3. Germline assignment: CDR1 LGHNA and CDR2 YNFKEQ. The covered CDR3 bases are TGCGCCAGCAGCCTGAGTACTAGCGGGAGTAGCCACGAG. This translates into CASSLSTSGSSHE. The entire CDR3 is CASSLSTSGSSHEQYF.

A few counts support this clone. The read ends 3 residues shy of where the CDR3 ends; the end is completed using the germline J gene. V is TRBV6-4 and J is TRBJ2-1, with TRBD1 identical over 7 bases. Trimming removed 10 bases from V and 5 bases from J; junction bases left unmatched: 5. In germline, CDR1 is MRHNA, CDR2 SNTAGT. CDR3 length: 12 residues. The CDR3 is CATRGTDNEQFF. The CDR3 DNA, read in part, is TGTGCCACCCGAGGGACAGACAATGAG.

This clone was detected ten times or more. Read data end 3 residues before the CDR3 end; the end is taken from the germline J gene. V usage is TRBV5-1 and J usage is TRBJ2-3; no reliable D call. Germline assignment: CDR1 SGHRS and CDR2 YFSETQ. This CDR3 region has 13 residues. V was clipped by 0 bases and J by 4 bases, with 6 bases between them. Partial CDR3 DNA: TGCGCCAGCAGCTTGGTAGATCCAGATACG. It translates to CASSLVDPDT. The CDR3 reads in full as CASSLVDPDTQYF.

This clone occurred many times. Incomplete CDR3 DNA: TGTGCCAGTAGTATTACTAGCGGCTTAGATACG. Translation gives CASSITSGLDT. The entire CDR3 is CASSITSGLDTQYF. The chain joins TRBV19 to TRBJ2-3, with 8 nucleotides matching TRBD2. Sequencing ends 3 residues short of the CDR3 end; the germline J gene provides the rest. The CDR3 loop spans 14 amino acids. CDR1 and CDR2 from the germline V gene are LNHDA and SQIVND (reference sequence). V shed 3 bases, J shed 5 bases, and the junction held 4 bases outside the gene matches. The full variable domain, in which reference TRBV19 and TRBJ2-3 provide the parts outside the CDR3, is DGGITQSPKYLFRKEGQNVTLSCEQNLNHDAMYWYRQDPGQGLRLIYYSQIVNDFQKGDIAEGYSVSREKKESFPLTVTSAQKNPTAFYLCASSITSGLDTQYFGPGTRLTVL.

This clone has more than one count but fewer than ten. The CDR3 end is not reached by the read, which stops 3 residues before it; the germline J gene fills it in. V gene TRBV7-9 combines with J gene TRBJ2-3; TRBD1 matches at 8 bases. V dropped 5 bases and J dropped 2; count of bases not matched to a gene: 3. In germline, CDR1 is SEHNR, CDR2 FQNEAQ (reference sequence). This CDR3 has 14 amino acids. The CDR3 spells CASSTTGDTDTQYF. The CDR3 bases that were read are TGTGCCAGCAGCACGACAGGGGACACAGATACG.

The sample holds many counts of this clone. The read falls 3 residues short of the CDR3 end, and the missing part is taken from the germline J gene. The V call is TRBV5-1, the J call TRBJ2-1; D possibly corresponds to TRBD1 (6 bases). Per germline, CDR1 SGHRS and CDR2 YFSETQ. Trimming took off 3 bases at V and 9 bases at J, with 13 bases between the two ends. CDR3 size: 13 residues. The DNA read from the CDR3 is TGCGCCAGCAGCTGGACAGTCCGCAGTGAG. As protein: CASSWTVRSE. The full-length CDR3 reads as CASSWTVRSEQFF.

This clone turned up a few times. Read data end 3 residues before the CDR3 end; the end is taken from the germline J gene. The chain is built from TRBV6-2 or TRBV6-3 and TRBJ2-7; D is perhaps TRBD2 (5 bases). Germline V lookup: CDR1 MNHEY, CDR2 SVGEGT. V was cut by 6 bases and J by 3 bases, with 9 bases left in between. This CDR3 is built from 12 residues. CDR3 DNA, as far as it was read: TGTGCCAGCAGCTCTCGGGGCTACGAG. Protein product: CASSSRGYE. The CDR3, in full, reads CASSSRGYEQYF.

Here the CDR3 reads CSVQVGLGYGYTF. The CDR3 bases that were read are TGCAGCGTTCAAGTGGGCCTGGGCTATGGC. The chain couples TRBV29-1 to TRBJ1-2; D is uncertain. The read falls 3 residues short of the CDR3 end, and the missing part is taken from the germline J gene. The CDR3 length is 13 residues. V shed 5 bases and J shed 4 bases, with 14 bases lying between them. Germline CDR1 reads SQVTM; CDR2 reads ANQGSEA.

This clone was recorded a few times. The CDR3 is CARSAGAPGVLDTQYF. Incomplete CDR3 DNA: TGTGCCAGAAGCGCGGGCGCCCCCGGGGTGTTAGATACG. The rearrangement uses TRBV5-3 and TRBJ2-3, with D maybe TRBD2 (5 bases). The CDR3 end lies 3 residues beyond the end of the read and is filled in from the germline J gene. TRBV5-3 counts as an open reading frame of uncertain function. The CDR3 has 16 amino acids. Trimming took off 4 bases at V and 5 bases at J, with 20 bases between the two ends.